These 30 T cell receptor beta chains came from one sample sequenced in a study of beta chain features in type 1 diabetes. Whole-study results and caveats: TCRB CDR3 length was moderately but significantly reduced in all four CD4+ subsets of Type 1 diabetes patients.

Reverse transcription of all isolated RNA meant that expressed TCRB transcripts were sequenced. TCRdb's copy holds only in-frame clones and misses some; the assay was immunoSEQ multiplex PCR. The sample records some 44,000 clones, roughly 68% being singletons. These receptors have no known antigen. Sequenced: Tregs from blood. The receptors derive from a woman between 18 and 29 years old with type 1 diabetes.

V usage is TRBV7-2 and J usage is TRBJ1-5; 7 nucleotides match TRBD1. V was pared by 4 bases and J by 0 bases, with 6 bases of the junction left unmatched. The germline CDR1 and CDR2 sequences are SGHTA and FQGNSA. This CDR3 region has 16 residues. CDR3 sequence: CASSSKTGDSNQPQHF. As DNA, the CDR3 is TGTGCCAGCAGCTCCAAAACAGGGGATAGCAATCAGCCCCAGCATTTT.

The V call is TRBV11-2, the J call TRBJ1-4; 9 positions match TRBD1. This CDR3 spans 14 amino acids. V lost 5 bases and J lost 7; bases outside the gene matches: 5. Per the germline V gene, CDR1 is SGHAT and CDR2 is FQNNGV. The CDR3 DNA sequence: TGTGCCAGCAGCCTGACAGGGGGGGCTGAAAAACTGTTTTTT. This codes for CASSLTGGAEKLFF.

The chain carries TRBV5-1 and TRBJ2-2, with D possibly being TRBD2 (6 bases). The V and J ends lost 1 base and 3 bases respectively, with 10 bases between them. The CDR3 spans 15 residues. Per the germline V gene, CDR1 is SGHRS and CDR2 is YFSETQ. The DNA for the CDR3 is TGCGCCAGCAGCTTGCCCCGGGGGTACACCGGGGAGCTGTTTTTT. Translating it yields CASSLPRGYTGELFF. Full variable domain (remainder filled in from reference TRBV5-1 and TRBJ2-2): KAGVTQTPRYLIKTRGQQVTLSCSPISGHRSVSWYQQTPGQGLQFLFEYFSETQRNKGNFPGRFSGRQFSNSRSEMNVSTLELGDSALYLCASSLPRGYTGELFFGEGSRLTVL.

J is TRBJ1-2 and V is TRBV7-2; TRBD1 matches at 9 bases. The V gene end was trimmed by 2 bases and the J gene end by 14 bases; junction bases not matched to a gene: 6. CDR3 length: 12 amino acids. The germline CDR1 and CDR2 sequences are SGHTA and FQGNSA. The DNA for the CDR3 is TGTGCCAGCAGCTTACCCGGACAGGGGTGGACCTTC. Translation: CASSLPGQGWTF.

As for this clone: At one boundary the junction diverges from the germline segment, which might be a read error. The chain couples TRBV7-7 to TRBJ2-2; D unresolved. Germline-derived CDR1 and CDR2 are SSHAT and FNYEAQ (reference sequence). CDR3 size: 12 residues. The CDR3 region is CASSFGTGELFF. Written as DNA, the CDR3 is TGTGCTAGCAGCTTCGGCACCGGGGAGCTGTTTTTT. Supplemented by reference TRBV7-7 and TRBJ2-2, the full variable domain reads GAGVSQSPRYKVTKRGQDVTLRCDPISSHATLYWYQQALGQGPEFLTYFNYEAQPDKSGLPSDRFSAERPEGSISTLTIQRTEQRDSAMYRCASSFGTGELFFGEGSRLTVL.

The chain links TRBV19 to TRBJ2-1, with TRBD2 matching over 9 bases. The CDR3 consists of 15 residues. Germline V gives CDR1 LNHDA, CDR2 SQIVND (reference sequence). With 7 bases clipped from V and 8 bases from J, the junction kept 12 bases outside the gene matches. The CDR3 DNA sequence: TGTGCCAGTACCTGGGGCGGGGGGGCCTGGGATGAGCAGTTCTTC. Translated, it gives CASTWGGGAWDEQFF.

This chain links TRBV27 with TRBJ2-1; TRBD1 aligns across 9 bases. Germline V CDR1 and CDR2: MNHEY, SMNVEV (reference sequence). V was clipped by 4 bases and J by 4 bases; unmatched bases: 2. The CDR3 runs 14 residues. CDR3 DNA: TGTGCCAGCAGTTGGGACAGGGCGTACAATGAGCAGTTCTTC. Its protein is CASSWDRAYNEQFF.

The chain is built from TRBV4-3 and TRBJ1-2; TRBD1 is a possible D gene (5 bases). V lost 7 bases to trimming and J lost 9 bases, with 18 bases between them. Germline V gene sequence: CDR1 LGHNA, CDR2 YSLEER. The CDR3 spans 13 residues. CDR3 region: CASNPQDGGSYTF. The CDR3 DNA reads TGCGCCAGCAACCCCCAAGACGGGGGGAGCTACACCTTC.

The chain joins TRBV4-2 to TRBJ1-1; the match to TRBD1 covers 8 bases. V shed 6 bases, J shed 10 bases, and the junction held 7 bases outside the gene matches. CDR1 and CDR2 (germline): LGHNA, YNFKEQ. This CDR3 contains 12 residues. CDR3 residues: CASRLRGRGAFF. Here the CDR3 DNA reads TGTGCCAGCAGGCTCAGGGGGCGGGGAGCTTTCTTT.

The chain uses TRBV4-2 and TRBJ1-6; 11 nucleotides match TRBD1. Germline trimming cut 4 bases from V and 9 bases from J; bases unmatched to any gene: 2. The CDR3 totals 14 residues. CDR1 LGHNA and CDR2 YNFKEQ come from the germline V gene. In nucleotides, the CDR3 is TGTGCCAGCAGCCCGGGACAGGGGGGTTCACCCCTCCACTTT. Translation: CASSPGQGGSPLHF.

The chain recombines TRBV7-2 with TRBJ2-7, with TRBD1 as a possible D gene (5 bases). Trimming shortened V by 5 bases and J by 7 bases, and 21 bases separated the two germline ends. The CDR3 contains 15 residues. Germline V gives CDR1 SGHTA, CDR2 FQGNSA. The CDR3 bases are TGTGCCAGCAGCCTCGCAAAGGGGCTCCCTACGGAGCAGTACTTC. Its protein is CASSLAKGLPTEQYF.

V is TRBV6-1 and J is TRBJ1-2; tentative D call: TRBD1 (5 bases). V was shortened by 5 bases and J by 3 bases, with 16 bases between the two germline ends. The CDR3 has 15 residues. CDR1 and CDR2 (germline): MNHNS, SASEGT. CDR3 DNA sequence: TGTGCCAGCAGTCCAAGCCCGGGACTGGACTATGGCTACACCTTC. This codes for CASSPSPGLDYGYTF.

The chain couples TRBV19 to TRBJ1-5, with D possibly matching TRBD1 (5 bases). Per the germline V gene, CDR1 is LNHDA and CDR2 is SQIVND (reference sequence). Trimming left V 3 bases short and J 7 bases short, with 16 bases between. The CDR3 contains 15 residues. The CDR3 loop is CASSIWGGVRQPQHF. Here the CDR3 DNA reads TGTGCCAGTAGTATCTGGGGGGGGGTTCGGCAGCCCCAGCATTTT.

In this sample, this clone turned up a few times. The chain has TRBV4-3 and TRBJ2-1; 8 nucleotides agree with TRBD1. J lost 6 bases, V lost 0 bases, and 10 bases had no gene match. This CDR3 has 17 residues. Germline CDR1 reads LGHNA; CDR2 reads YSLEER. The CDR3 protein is CASSQDLGQVVGNEQFF. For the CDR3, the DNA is TGCGCCAGCAGCCAAGATCTGGGACAGGTCGTAGGCAATGAGCAGTTCTTC.

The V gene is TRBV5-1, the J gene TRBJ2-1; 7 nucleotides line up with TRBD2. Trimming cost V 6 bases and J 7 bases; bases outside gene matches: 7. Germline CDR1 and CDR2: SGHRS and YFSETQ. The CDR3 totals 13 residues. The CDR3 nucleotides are TGCGCCAGCAAAACCCTGGGGGGGAATGAGCAGTTCTTC. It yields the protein CASKTLGGNEQFF.

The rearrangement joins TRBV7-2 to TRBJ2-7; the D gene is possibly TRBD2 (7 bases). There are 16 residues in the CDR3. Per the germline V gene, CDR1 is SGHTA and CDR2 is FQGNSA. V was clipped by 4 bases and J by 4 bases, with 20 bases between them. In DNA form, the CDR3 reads TGTGCCAGCAGCTATTGGGGGGCTAGCGGATTATACGAGCAGTACTTC. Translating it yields CASSYWGASGLYEQYF.

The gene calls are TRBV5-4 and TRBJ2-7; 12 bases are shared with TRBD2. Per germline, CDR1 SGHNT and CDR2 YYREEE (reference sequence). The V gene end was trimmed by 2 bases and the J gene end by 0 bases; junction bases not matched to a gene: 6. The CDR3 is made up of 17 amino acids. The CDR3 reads CASSFGRTSGISYEQYF. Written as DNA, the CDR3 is TGTGCCAGCAGCTTTGGGCGGACTAGCGGGATCTCCTACGAGCAGTACTTC.

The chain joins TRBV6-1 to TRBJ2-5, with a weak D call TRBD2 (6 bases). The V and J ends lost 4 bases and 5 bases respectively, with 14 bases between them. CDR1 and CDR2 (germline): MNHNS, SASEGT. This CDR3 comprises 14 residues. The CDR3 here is CASSVRRAWETQYF. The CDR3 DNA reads TGTGCCAGCAGTGTTCGGAGGGCTTGGGAGACCCAGTACTTC.

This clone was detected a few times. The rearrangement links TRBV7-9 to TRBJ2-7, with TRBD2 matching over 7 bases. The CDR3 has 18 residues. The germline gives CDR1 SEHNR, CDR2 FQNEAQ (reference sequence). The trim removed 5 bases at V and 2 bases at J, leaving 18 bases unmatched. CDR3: CASSPTGGWGSSPYEQYF. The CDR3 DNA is TGTGCCAGCAGCCCGACCGGGGGGTGGGGGAGTTCCCCCTACGAGCAGTACTTC.

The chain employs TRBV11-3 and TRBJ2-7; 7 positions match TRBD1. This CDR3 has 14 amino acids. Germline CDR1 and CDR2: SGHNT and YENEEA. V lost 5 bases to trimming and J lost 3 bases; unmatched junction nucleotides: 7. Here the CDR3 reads CASSTRQGVYEQYF. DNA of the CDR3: TGTGCCAGCAGCACACGACAGGGTGTCTACGAGCAGTACTTC.

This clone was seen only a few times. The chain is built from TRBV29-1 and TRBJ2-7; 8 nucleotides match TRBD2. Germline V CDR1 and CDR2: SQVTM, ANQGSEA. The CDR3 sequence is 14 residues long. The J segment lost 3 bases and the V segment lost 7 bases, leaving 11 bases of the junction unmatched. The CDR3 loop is CSALTGGSLYEQYF. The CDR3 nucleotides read TGCAGCGCCCTGACGGGGGGGTCCCTCTACGAGCAGTACTTC.

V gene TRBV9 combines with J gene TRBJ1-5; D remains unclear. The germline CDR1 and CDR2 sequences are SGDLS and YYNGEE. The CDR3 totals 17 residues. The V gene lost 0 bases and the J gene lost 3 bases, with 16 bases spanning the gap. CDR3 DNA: TGTGCCAGCAGCGTAGTTTCAATTGGCAGGCTCAATCAGCCCCAGCATTTT. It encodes CASSVVSIGRLNQPQHF.

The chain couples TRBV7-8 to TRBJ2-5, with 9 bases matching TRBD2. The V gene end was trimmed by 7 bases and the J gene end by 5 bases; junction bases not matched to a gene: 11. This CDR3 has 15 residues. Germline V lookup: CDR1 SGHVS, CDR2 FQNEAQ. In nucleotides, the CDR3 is TGTGCCAGCACCCGAAGGGTAGCGGGGGAGGAGACCCAGTACTTC. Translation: CASTRRVAGEETQYF.

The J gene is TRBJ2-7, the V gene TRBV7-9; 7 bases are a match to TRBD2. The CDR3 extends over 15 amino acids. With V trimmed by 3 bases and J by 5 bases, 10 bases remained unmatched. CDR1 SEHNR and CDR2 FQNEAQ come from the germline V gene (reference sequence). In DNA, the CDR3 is TGTGCCAGCAGCTTGCCGGGACTACCCACCGACGAGCAGTACTTC. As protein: CASSLPGLPTDEQYF.

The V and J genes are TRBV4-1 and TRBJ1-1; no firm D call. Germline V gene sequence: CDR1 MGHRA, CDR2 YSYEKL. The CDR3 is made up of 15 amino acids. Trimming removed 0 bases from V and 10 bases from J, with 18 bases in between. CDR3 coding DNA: TGCGCCAGCAGCCAAGATTATACTGGACGGAGGATAGCTTTCTTT. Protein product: CASSQDYTGRRIAFF.

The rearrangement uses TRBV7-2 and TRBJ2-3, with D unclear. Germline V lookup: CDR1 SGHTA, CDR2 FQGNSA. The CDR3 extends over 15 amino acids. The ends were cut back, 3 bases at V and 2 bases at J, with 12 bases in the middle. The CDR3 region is CASSFMGLVTDTQYF. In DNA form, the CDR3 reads TGTGCCAGCAGCTTTATGGGCCTGGTCACAGATACGCAGTATTTT.

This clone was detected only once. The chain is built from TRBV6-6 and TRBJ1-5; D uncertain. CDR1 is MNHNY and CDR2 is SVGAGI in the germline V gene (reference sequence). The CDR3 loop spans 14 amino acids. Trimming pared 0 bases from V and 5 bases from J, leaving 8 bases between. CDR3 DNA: TGTGCCAGCAGTTACTCGGGGAGGGATCAGCCCCAGCATTTT. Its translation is CASSYSGRDQPQHF.

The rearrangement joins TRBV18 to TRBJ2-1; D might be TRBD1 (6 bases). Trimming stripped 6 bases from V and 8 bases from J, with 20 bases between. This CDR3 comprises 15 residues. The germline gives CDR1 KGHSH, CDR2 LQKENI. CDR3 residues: CASSLAGATFYEQFF. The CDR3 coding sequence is TGTGCCAGCTCCCTCGCAGGGGCCACCTTTTATGAGCAGTTCTTC.

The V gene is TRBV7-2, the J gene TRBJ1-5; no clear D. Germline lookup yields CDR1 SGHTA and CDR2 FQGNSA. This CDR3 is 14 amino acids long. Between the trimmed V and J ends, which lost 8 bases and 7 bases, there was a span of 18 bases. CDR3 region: CASRREGIGQPQHF. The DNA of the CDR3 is TGTGCCAGCCGACGAGAGGGTATCGGGCAGCCCCAGCATTTT.

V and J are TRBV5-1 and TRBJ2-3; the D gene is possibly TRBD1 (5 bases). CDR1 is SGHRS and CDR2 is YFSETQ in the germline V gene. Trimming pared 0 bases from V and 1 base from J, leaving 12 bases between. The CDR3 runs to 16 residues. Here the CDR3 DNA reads TGCGCCAGCAGCTTGGCCCAGGGAATGGGCACAGATACGCAGTATTTT. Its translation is CASSLAQGMGTDTQYF.